What follows are 23 T cell receptor beta chains derived from one specimen sequenced in a study of OX40 agonist ivuxolimab in advanced cancers. Receptors were amplified or captured by the immunoSEQ multiplex PCR assay. In its TCRdb copy, this immuneACCESS table keeps in-frame sequences only and misses some clones. Where compared with another copy, unresolved V genes explain less than half of these, and the others have no known cause. This sample has roughly 50,000 clones in its table, and 70% to 85% of those were observed once. The ten largest clones add up to less than 5% of the sample. This specimen consisted of CD4+ or CD8+ T cells sorted from blood, obtained in a trial of the OX40 agonist ivuxolimab. The source of these receptors is an adult with an advanced solid tumor such as melanoma, head and neck, liver or kidney cancer.

This chain links TRBV18 with TRBJ2-3, with D unclear. Germline loops: CDR1 KGHSH, CDR2 LQKENI. Between the trimmed V and J ends, which lost 2 bases and 1 base, there was a span of 4 bases. The length of the CDR3 is 13 residues. The CDR3 nucleotides read TGTGCCAGCTCACCAGCAGGCACAGATACGCAGTATTTT. As protein: CASSPAGTDTQYF. Looking up the rest from reference TRBV18 and TRBJ2-3 gives the full variable domain: NAGVMQNPRHLVRRRGQEARLRCSPMKGHSHVYWYRQLPEEGLKFMVYLQKENIIDESGMPKERFSAEFPKEGPSILRIQQVVRGDSAAYFCASSPAGTDTQYFGPGTRLTVL.

The V gene is TRBV19, the J gene TRBJ2-6, with 8 bases that match TRBD2. V trimming: 1 base; J trimming: 2 bases; junction bases outside the gene matches: 7. The germline V gene has CDR1 LNHDA and CDR2 SQIVND (reference sequence). The CDR3 sequence is 18 residues long. As DNA, the CDR3 is TGTGCCAGTAGTATAGGAGCGGGGGCGGCCCCTGGGGCCAACGTCCTGACTTTC. Translated, it gives CASSIGAGAAPGANVLTF.

The chain employs TRBV10-1 and TRBJ1-4; D gene unclear. Deletions cut 0 bases from V and 0 bases from J, with 8 bases between. Germline V gene lookup returns CDR1 WNHNN and CDR2 SYGVQD (reference sequence). The CDR3 contains 16 residues. As DNA, the CDR3 is TGCGCCAGCAGTGAGTCAACGCAGTCAACTAATGAAAAACTGTTTTTT. Residues: CASSESTQSTNEKLFF.

V is TRBV29-1 and J is TRBJ1-1; no reliable D call. From germline, CDR1 is SQVTM and CDR2 ANQGSEA. The CDR3 runs 12 residues. Trimming stripped 0 bases from V and 4 bases from J, with 6 bases between. CDR3 sequence reads: CSVEDQRTEAFF. CDR3 DNA sequence: TGCAGCGTTGAAGATCAACGCACTGAAGCTTTCTTT.

The chain carries TRBV18 and TRBJ2-1, with 8 bases fitting TRBD1. Germline V gene lookup returns CDR1 KGHSH and CDR2 LQKENI. V lost 3 bases to trimming and J lost 5 bases; unmatched junction nucleotides: 9. The length of the CDR3 is 16 residues. The CDR3 DNA follows: TGTGCCAGCTCACCCAAATCGGGACAGGTACACAATGAGCAGTTCTTC. Residues: CASSPKSGQVHNEQFF. Full variable domain (outside the CDR3, taken from reference TRBV18 and TRBJ2-1): NAGVMQNPRHLVRRRGQEARLRCSPMKGHSHVYWYRQLPEEGLKFMVYLQKENIIDESGMPKERFSAEFPKEGPSILRIQQVVRGDSAAYFCASSPKSGQVHNEQFFGPGTRLTVL.

V usage is TRBV28 and J usage is TRBJ2-2; 9 bases align to TRBD1. The V gene end was trimmed by 7 bases and the J gene end by 2 bases; junction bases not matched to a gene: 5. This CDR3 is built from 15 residues. The germline V gene encodes CDR1 MDHEN and CDR2 SYDVKM. CDR3 bases: TGTGCCAGCACTCTGGGACAGGGCAACACCGGGGAGCTGTTTTTT. The encoded protein is CASTLGQGNTGELFF. Drawing the rest from reference TRBV28 and TRBJ2-2, the complete variable domain is DVKVTQSSRYLVKRTGEKVFLECVQDMDHENMFWYRQDPGLGLRLIYFSYDVKMKEKGDIPEGYSVSREKKERFSLILESASTNQTSMYLCASTLGQGNTGELFFGEGSRLTVL.

The sample holds a few counts of this clone. V usage is TRBV25-1 and J usage is TRBJ1-5, with 10 positions matching TRBD1. V shed 4 bases and J 2 bases; nucleotides not matched to a gene: 5. CDR3 length: 16 amino acids. Germline V gene data show CDR1 as MGHDK and CDR2 as SYGVNS. In nucleotides, the CDR3 is TGTGCCAGCAGTGGGGGGACAGGGGTCGGCAATCAGCCCCAGCATTTT. Translated: CASSGGTGVGNQPQHF.

The chain uses TRBV6-5 and TRBJ1-6; D gene ambiguous. CDR3 length equals 16 residues. Germline V CDR1 and CDR2: MNHEY, SVGAGI. The V end lost 2 bases, the J end lost 7 bases, and 15 bases lay between the germline ends. The CDR3 loop is CASSYTLLEVNSPLHF. Here the CDR3 DNA reads TGTGCCAGCAGTTACACCCTCCTTGAGGTCAATTCACCCCTCCACTTT.

This sequence joins TRBV7-2 and TRBJ2-7; D ambiguous. The CDR3 is made up of 11 amino acids. Trimming took 3 bases from V and 5 from J, leaving 5 bases between them. Germline CDR1 SGHTA, CDR2 FQGNSA. The CDR3 region has the DNA TGTGCCAGCAGCTTGACCGACGAGCAGTACTTC. It codes for CASSLTDEQYF. The full variable domain, with the rest looked up from reference TRBV7-2 and TRBJ2-7, is GAGVSQSPSNKVTEKGKDVELRCDPISGHTALYWYRQSLGQGLEFLIYFQGNSAPDKSGLPSDRFSAERTGGSVSTLTIQRTQQEDSAVYLCASSLTDEQYFGPGTRLTVT.

The chain links TRBV6-1 to TRBJ2-7; D gene ambiguous. CDR3 length equals 12 residues. Germline values: CDR1 MNHNS, CDR2 SASEGT. V was clipped by 2 bases and J by 4 bases, with 6 bases between them. CDR3 DNA sequence: TGTGCCAGCAGTGAAATTGGGTACGAGCAGTACTTC. Its protein is CASSEIGYEQYF.

This chain's CDR3 is CASENAEAFF. CDR3 sequence (DNA): TGTGCCAGCGAAAACGCTGAAGCTTTCTTT. The chain employs TRBV7-9 and TRBJ1-1, with no clear D. CDR1 and CDR2 (germline): SEHNR, FQNEAQ (reference sequence). Trimming pared 8 bases from V and 6 bases from J, leaving 7 bases between. This CDR3 comprises 10 residues.

The chain combines TRBV5-1 with TRBJ2-7; the D gene is possibly TRBD1 (5 bases). The CDR3 loop spans 15 amino acids. Germline-derived CDR1 and CDR2 are SGHRS and YFSETQ. Deletions cut 2 bases from V and 5 bases from J, with 17 bases between. CDR3 in amino acids: CASSFGSGWSDEQYF. CDR3 nucleotides: TGCGCCAGCAGCTTCGGTTCAGGGTGGTCGGACGAGCAGTACTTC.

The chain joins TRBV28 to TRBJ1-5, with D uncertain. Germline V gives CDR1 MDHEN, CDR2 SYDVKM. This CDR3 is 13 amino acids long. V was clipped by 7 bases and J by 4 bases, with 11 bases between them. In DNA, the CDR3 is TGTGCCAGCAACGGCGGGGTTAATCAGCCCCAGCATTTT. Translation: CASNGGVNQPQHF.

CDR3 DNA sequence: TGTGCCAGCAGGCAACAGGGAAACACCATATATTTT. Its protein product is CASRQQGNTIYF. The genes are TRBV6-5 and TRBJ1-3; D not resolved. Germline values: CDR1 MNHEY, CDR2 SVGAGI. This CDR3 has 12 amino acids. V lost 6 bases, J lost 4 bases, and 7 bases lay in between.

The V and J genes are TRBV27 and TRBJ1-1; D is unclear. Germline V lookup: CDR1 MNHEY, CDR2 SMNVEV (reference sequence). This CDR3 has 15 amino acids. Deletions cut 6 bases from V and 2 bases from J, with 16 bases between. In nucleotides, the CDR3 is TGTGCCAGCAGATGGTCAGGCACAGAAAACACTGAAGCTTTCTTT. The encoded protein is CASRWSGTENTEAFF.

The chain is built from TRBV7-3 and TRBJ2-2; D possibly corresponds to TRBD2 (6 bases). V lost 7 bases and J 3 bases, leaving 15 bases between the germline ends. The CDR3 length is 15 residues. Germline V CDR1 and CDR2: SGHTA, FQGTGA. DNA for the CDR3: TGTGCCAGCACATTAATGGGGGGAGACACCGGGGAGCTGTTTTTT. This sequence encodes CASTLMGGDTGELFF.

The rearrangement joins TRBV6-1 to TRBJ2-4; D possibly corresponds to TRBD2 (6 bases). The CDR3 loop spans 15 amino acids. Germline V gene sequence: CDR1 MNHNS, CDR2 SASEGT. Trimming removed 8 bases from V and 0 bases from J, with 14 bases in between. The CDR3 loop reads CASQGGEIAKNIQYF. In DNA, the CDR3 is TGTGCCAGCCAGGGCGGGGAAATAGCCAAAAACATTCAGTACTTC.

The chain joins TRBV25-1 to TRBJ2-1; D might be TRBD1 (6 bases). Trimming stripped 3 bases from V and 3 bases from J, with 9 bases between. The CDR3 runs 14 residues. The V gene's germline CDR1 is MGHDK and CDR2 SYGVNS. CDR3 amino acids: CASSEKQGYNEQFF. CDR3 in DNA: TGTGCCAGCAGTGAGAAACAGGGCTACAATGAGCAGTTCTTC.

The V call is TRBV2, the J call TRBJ2-1; maybe TRBD2 (5 bases). Germline CDR1 is SNHLY and CDR2 is FYNNEI. Trimming cost V 6 bases and J 0 bases, with 15 bases left between them. The CDR3 runs to 16 residues. The CDR3 is CASRYTGGSSYNEQFF. The CDR3 DNA reads as TGTGCCAGCAGGTACACCGGTGGGAGCTCCTACAATGAGCAGTTCTTC.

The J gene is TRBJ2-7, the V gene TRBV19; D not certain. Per germline, CDR1 LNHDA and CDR2 SQIVND (reference sequence). This CDR3 has 12 amino acids. Trimming stripped 5 bases from V and 10 bases from J, with 15 bases between. For the CDR3, the DNA is TGTGCCAGTAGTTCTCCTCCGGGTCGACAGTACTTC. Protein sequence: CASSSPPGRQYF.

The chain recombines TRBV6-5 with TRBJ2-5, with a weak D call TRBD2 (5 bases). The CDR3 covers 13 residues. CDR1 and CDR2 (germline): MNHEY, SVGAGI. The germline V and J ends were trimmed by 6 bases and 3 bases, with 11 bases remaining between them. The CDR3 DNA reads as TGTGCCAGCAGGGGCCCCGGGGAAGAGACCCAGTACTTC. This codes for CASRGPGEETQYF.

The gene calls are TRBV6-5 and TRBJ2-3; possible D gene TRBD2, 5 bases. V was trimmed by 8 bases and J by 0 bases, leaving 12 bases between them. This CDR3 spans 14 amino acids. Germline V CDR1 and CDR2: MNHEY, SVGAGI. The CDR3 DNA reads TGTGCCAGCGGAATCCGGGGTAGCACAGATACGCAGTATTTT. It specifies CASGIRGSTDTQYF.

J is TRBJ2-5 and V is TRBV28, with 11 nucleotides matching TRBD2. Germline V CDR1 and CDR2: MDHEN, SYDVKM. This CDR3 contains 17 residues. J lost 0 bases, V lost 4 bases, and 7 bases had no gene match. The CDR3 DNA reads TGTGCCAGCAGTTACCTCACTAGCGGGGGTAACCAAGAGACCCAGTACTTC. The encoded protein is CASSYLTSGGNQETQYF.